This entry describes one T cell receptor beta chain. Its antigen is currently unknown. Clones were sequenced by immunoSEQ multiplex PCR, and TCRdb holds only the in-frame ones, with some missing. The sample holds tens of thousands of clones; more than 65% are singletons and the top ten take roughly 50%. The CDR3 extends over 16 amino acids. Unmatched junction bases numbered 8, after V lost 4 bases and J lost 0 bases. Per germline, CDR1 SGHNT and CDR2 YYREEE (reference sequence). The authors obtained approximately 2 micrograms of genomic DNA from cryopreserved PBMCs for TCR beta libraries. The data derive from a study of cytotoxic CD8 clonotypes in ibrutinib-treated CLL. Study details: Among the samples, the mean was approximately 250,000 productive templates and 75,000 to 95,000 productive rearrangements. Study conclusions and caveats: At baseline, clonality was higher than in age-matched healthy donors and correlated with CD8+ counts. Upon ibrutinib response clonality rose, and upon progression it fell back toward baseline.

This receptor was obtained from a human donor with chronic lymphocytic leukemia. The chain uses TRBV5-4 and TRBJ1-2; 8 nucleotides align to TRBD1. The specimen was PBMCs, collected after 24 months of ibrutinib treatment. The CDR3 DNA follows: TGTGCCAGCAGCCCCGGACAGGGACCAACTAACTATGGCTACACCTTC. Protein: CASSPGQGPTNYGYTF.